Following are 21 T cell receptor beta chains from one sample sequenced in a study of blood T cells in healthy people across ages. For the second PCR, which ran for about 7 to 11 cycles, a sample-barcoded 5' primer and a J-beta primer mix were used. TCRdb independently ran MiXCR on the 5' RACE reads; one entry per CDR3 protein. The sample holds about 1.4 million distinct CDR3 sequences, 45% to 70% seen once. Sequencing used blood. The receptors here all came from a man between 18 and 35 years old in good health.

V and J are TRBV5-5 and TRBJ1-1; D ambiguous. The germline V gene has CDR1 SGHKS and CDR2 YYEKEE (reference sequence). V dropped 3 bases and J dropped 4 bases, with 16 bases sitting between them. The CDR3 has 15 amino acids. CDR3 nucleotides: TGTGCCAGCAGCTGTGTGAAGGGCGGCGGCACTGAAGCTTTCTTT. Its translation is CASSCVKGGGTEAFF. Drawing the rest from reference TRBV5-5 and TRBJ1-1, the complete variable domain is DAGVTQSPTHLIKTRGQQVTLRCSPISGHKSVSWYQQVLGQGPQFIFQYYEKEERGRGNFPDRFSARQFPNYSSELNVNALLLGDSALYLCASSCVKGGGTEAFFGQGTRLTVV.

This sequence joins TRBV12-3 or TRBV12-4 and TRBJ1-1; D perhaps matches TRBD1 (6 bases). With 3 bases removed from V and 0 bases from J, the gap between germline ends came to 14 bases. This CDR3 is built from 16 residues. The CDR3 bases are TGTGCCAGCAGTTTGATGGGGACACCTATGAACACTGAAGCTTTCTTT. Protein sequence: CASSLMGTPMNTEAFF.

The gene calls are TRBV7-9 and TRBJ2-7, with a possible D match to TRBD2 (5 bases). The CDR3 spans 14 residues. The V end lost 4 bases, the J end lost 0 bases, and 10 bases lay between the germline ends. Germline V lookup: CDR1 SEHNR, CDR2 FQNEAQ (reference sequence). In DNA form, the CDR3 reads TGTGCCAGCAGCTCCCAGCGGAGCTCCTACGAGCAGTACTTC. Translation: CASSSQRSSYEQYF.

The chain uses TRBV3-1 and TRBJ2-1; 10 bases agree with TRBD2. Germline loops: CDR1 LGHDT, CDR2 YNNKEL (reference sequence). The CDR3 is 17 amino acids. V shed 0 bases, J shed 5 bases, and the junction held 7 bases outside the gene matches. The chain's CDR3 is CASSQDRGLAVDNEQFF. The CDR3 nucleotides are TGTGCCAGCAGCCAAGATCGCGGACTAGCGGTCGACAATGAGCAGTTCTTC.

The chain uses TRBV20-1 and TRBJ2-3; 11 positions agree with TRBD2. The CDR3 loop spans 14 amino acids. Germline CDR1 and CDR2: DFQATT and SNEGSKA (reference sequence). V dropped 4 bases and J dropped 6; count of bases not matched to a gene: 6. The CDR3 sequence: CSAIAGGALDTQYF. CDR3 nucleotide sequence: TGCAGTGCTATAGCGGGGGGGGCGCTTGATACGCAGTATTTT.

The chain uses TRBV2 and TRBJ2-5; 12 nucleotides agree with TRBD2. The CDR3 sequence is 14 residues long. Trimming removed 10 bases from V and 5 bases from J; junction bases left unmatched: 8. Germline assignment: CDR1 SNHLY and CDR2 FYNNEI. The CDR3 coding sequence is TGTGCCACCCTGACTAGCGGGAGAAGGGAGACCCAGTACTTC. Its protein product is CATLTSGRRETQYF.

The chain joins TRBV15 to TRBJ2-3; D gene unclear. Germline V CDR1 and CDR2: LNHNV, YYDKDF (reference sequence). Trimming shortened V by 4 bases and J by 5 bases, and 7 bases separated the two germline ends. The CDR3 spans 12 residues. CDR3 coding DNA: TGTGCCACCAGCAATAGTCGAGATACGCAGTATTTT. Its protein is CATSNSRDTQYF.

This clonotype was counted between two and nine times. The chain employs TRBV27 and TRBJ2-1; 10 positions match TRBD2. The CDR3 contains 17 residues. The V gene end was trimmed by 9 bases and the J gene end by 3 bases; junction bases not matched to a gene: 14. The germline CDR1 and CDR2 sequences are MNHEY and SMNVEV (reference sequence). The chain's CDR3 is CASRWLAGVEFYNEQFF. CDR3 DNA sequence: TGTGCCAGTCGGTGGCTAGCGGGAGTAGAGTTCTACAATGAGCAGTTCTTC.

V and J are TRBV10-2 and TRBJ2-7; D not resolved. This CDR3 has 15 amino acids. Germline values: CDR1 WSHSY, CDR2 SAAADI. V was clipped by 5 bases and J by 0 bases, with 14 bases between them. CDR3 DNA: TGCGCCAGCAGTCCGGGCGGAGCAAGCTCCTACGAGCAGTACTTC. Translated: CASSPGGASSYEQYF.

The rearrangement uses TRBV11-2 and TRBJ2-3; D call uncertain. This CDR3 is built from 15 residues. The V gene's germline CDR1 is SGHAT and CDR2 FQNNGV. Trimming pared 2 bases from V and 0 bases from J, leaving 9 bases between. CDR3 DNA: TGTGCCAGCAGCTTATTATTAACGAGCACAGATACGCAGTATTTT. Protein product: CASSLLLTSTDTQYF.

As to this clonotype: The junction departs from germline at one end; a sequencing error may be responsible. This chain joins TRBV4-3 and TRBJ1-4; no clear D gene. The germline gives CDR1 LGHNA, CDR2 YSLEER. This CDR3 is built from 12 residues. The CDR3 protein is CAGSRSNEKLFF. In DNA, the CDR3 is TGCGCCGGCAGCCGCAGTAATGAAAAACTGTTTTTT.

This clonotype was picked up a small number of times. The CDR3 reads CASRRQGVNEQYF. CDR3 DNA sequence: TGTGCCAGCAGAAGACAGGGGGTAAACGAGCAGTACTTC. The chain links TRBV6-5 to TRBJ2-7; 9 nucleotides line up with TRBD1. The germline V gene has CDR1 MNHEY and CDR2 SVGAGI. With 6 bases clipped from V and 5 bases from J, the junction kept 5 bases outside the gene matches. The CDR3 contains 13 residues.

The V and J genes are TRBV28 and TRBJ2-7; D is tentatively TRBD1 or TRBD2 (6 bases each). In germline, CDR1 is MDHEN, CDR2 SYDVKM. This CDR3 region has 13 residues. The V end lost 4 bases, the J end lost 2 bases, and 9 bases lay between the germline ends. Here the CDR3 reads CASSCRGAYEQYF. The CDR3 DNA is TGTGCCAGCAGTTGTAGGGGGGCCTACGAGCAGTACTTC. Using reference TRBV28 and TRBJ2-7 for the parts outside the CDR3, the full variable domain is DVKVTQSSRYLVKRTGEKVFLECVQDMDHENMFWYRQDPGLGLRLIYFSYDVKMKEKGDIPEGYSVSREKKERFSLILESASTNQTSMYLCASSCRGAYEQYFGPGTRLTVT.

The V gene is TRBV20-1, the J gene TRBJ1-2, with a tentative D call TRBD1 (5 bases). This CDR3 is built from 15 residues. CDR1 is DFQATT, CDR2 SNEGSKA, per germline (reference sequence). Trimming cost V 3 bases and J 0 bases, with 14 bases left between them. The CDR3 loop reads CSARAGGSPNYGYTF. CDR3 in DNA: TGCAGTGCTAGGGCCGGGGGAAGTCCTAACTATGGCTACACCTTC.

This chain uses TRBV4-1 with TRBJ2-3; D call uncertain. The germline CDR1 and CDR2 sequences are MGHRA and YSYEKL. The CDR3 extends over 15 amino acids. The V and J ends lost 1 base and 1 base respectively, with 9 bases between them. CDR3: CASSQGVGGTDTQYF. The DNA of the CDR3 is TGCGCCAGCAGCCAAGGGGTTGGCGGCACAGATACGCAGTATTTT.

CDR3 nucleotides: TGCGCCAGCAGCCAACGACTAGCGGGAGATCATGAGCAGTTCTTC. Translated, it gives CASSQRLAGDHEQFF. This chain joins TRBV4-1 and TRBJ2-1, with 12 bases that match TRBD2. CDR1 and CDR2 from the germline V gene are MGHRA and YSYEKL. J gave up 8 bases and V 2 bases, and 4 bases lay outside the gene matches. The CDR3 length is 15 residues.

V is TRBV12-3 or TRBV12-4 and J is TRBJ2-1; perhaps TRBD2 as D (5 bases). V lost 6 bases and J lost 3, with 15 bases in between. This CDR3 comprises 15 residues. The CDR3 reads CASSDPRGYYNEQFF. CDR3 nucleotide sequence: TGTGCCAGCAGCGACCCCCGGGGATACTACAATGAGCAGTTCTTC.

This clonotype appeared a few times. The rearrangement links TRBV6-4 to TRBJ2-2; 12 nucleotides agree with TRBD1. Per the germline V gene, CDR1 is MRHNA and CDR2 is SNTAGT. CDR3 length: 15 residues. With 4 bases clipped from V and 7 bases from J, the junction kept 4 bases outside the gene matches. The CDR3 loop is CASSVGTGGNGELFF. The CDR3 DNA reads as TGTGCCAGCAGTGTCGGGACAGGGGGCAACGGGGAGCTGTTTTTT.

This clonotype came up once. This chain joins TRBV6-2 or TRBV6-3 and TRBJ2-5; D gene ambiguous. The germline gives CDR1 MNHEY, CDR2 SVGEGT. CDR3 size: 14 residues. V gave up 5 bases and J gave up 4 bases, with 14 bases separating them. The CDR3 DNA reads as TGTGCCAGCAGTCCGGACCGACTTGGAGAGACCCAGTACTTC. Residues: CASSPDRLGETQYF.

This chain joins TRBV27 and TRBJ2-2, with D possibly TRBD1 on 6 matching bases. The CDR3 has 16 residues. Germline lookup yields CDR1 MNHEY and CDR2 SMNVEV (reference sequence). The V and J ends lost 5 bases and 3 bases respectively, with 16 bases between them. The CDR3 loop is CASSPVLGGDTGELFF. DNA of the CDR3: TGTGCCAGCAGTCCAGTTTTAGGGGGTGACACCGGGGAGCTGTTTTTT.

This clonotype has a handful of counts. The CDR3 loop reads CASSSQFGRYYNEQFF. The CDR3 coding sequence is TGTGCCAGCAGCTCTCAGTTCGGGAGATACTACAATGAGCAGTTCTTC. The chain recombines TRBV7-6 with TRBJ2-1, with a weak D call TRBD2 (6 bases). CDR3 length equals 16 residues. V lost 4 bases to trimming and J lost 3 bases, with 16 bases between them. Germline CDR1 is SGHVS and CDR2 is FNYEAQ.